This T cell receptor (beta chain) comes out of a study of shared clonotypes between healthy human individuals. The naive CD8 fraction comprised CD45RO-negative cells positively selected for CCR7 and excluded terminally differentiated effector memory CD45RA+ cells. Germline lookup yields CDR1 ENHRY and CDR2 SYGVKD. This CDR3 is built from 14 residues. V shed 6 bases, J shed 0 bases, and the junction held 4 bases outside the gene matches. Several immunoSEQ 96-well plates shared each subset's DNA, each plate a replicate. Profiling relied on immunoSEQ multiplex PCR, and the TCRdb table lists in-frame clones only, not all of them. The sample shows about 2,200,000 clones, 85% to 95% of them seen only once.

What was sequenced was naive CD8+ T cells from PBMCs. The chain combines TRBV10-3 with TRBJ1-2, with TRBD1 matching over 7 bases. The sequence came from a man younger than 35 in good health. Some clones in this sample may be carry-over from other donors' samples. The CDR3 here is CAISPGGANYGYTF. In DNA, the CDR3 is TGTGCCATCAGCCCAGGGGGAGCTAACTATGGCTACACCTTC.